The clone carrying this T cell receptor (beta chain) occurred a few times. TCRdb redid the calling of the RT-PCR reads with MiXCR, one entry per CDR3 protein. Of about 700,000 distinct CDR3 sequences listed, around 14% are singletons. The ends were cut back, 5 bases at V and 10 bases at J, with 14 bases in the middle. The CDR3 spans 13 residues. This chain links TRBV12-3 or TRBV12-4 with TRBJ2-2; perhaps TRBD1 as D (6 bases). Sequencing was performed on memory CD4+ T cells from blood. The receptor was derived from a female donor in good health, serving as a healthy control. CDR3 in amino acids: CASSAGDISELFF. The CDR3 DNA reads TGTGCCAGCAGTGCAGGGGACATTTCGGAGCTGTTTTTT.